The entry below gives a single T cell receptor beta chain sequence along with its context. The data are from a study of PD-L1 blockade in urothelial cancer. Repertoires were generated with immunoSEQ multiplex PCR, while TCRdb's copy carries only in-frame clones and drops some. Here the sample spans tens of thousands of clones, 90% being singletons. The time point was: pretreatment peripheral blood. CDR1 is MNHEY and CDR2 is SVGAGI in the germline V gene. The CDR3 totals 15 residues. V lost 0 bases to trimming and J lost 4 bases, with 10 bases between them. Sequenced here: PBMCs, sampled around atezolizumab (anti-PD-L1) treatment. The chain employs TRBV6-5 and TRBJ2-1; tentatively, D is TRBD2 (5 bases). This TCR was recovered from a man aged 55 to 69 with urothelial cancer. The CDR3 loop reads CASSYSLARYNEQFF. The CDR3 DNA is TGTGCCAGCAGTTACTCCCTAGCCCGTTACAATGAGCAGTTCTTC.